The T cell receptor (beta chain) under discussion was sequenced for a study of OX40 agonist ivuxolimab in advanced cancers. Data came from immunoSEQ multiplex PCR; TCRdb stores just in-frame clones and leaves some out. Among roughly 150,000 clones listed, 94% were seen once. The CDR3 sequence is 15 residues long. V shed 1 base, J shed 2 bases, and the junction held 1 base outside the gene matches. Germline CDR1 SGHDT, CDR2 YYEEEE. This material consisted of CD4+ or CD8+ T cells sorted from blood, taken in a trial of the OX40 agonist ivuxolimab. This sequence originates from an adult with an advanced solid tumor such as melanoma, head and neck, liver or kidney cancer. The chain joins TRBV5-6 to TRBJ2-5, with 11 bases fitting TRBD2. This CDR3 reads CASSLTSGGQETQYF. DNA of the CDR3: TGTGCCAGCAGCTTGACTAGCGGGGGTCAAGAGACCCAGTACTTC.